Presented here are 4 T cell receptor beta chains from one specimen sequenced in a study of T cells expressing NK-cell markers. TCRdb reprocessed the 5' RACE reads and stores each CDR3 protein as one record, lacking DNA. The sample data list 140,000 or so distinct CDR3 sequences. The sample taken for sequencing was blood T cells: a sorted CD56 or NKG2C T cell subset, CD4+ or CD8+ T cells, or bulk PBMC T cells (not recorded which). The source is a man between 18 and 29 years old in good health.

This sequence joins TRBV24-1 and TRBJ2-1; TCRdb's D gene call, TRBD1, goes unchecked for lack of DNA. The germline CDR1 and CDR2 sequences are KGHDR and SFDVKD. The CDR3 has 14 residues. This chain's CDR3 is CATSERAGVSEQFF.

This chain joins TRBV29-1 and TRBJ2-2; TCRdb returns TRBD1, unconfirmable since there is no DNA. CDR1 is SQVTM, CDR2 ANQGSEA, per germline. The CDR3 has 14 residues. The CDR3 sequence: CSVEGAGKVGGLFF.

V and J are TRBV5-1 and TRBJ2-3; the TRBD1 assignment by TCRdb is unverifiable without DNA. The CDR3 runs to 14 residues. Looked up from germline, CDR1 is SGHRS and CDR2 is YFSETQ. The CDR3 protein is CASVRGTGVDTQYF.

The chain recombines TRBV27 with TRBJ2-2. The CDR3 is 16 amino acids. Per the germline V gene, CDR1 is MNHEY and CDR2 is SMNVEV (reference sequence). CDR3 residues: CASSFSDHVPGGELFF.